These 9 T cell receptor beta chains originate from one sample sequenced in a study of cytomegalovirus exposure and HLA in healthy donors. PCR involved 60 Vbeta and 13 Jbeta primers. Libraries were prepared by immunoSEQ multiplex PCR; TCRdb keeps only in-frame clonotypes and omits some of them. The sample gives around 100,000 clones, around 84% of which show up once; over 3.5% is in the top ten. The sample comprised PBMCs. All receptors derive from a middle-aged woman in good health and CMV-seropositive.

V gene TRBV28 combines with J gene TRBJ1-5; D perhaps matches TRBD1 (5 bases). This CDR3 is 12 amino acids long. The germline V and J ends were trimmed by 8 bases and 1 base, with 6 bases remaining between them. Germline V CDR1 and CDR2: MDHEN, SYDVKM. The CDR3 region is CASRGSNQPQHF. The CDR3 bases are TGTGCCAGCCGGGGGAGCAATCAGCCCCAGCATTTT.

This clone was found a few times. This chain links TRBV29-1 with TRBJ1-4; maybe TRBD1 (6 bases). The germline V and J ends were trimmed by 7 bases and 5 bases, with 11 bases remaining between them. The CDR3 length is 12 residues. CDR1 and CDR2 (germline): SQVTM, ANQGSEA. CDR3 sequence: CSAGTQNEKLFF. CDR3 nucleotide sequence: TGCAGCGCCGGGACACAAAATGAAAAACTGTTTTTT.

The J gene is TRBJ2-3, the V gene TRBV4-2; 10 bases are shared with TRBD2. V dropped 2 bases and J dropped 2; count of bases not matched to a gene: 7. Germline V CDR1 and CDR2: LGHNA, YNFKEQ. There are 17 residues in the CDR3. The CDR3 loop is CASSQTETSGDTDTQYF. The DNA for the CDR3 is TGTGCCAGCAGCCAAACTGAAACTAGCGGGGACACAGATACGCAGTATTTT.

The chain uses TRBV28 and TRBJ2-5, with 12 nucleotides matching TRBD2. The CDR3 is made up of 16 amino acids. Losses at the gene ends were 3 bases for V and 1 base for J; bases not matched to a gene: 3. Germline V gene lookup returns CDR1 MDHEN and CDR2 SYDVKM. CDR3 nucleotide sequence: TGTGCCAGCAGTTTCGTACTAGCGGGGGGCCAAGAGACCCAGTACTTC. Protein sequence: CASSFVLAGGQETQYF. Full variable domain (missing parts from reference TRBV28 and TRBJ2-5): DVKVTQSSRYLVKRTGEKVFLECVQDMDHENMFWYRQDPGLGLRLIYFSYDVKMKEKGDIPEGYSVSREKKERFSLILESASTNQTSMYLCASSFVLAGGQETQYFGPGTRLLVL.

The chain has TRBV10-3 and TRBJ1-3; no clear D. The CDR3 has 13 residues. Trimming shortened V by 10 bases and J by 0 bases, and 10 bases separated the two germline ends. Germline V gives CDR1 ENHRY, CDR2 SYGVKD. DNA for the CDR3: TGTGCCACCGAGGGCGTCTCTGGAAACACCATATATTTT. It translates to CATEGVSGNTIYF.

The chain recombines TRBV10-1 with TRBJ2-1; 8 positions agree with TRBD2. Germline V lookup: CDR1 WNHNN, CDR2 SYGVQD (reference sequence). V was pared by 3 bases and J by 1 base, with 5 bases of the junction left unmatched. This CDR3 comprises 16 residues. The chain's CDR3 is CASSEQSSGSYNEQFF. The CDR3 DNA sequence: TGCGCCAGCAGTGAACAATCTAGCGGGTCCTACAATGAGCAGTTCTTC.

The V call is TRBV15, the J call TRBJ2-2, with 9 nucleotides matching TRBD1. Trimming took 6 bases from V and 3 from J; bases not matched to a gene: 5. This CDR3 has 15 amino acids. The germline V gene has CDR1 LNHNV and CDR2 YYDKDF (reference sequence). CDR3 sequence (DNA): TGTGCCACCAGGGGGACAGGGAGGGACACCGGGGAGCTGTTTTTT. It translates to CATRGTGRDTGELFF.

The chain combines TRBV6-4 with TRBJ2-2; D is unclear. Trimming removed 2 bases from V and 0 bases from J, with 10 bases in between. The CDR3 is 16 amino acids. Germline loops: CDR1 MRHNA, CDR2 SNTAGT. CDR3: CASSDQPVPNTGELFF. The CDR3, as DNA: TGTGCCAGCAGTGACCAACCGGTCCCGAACACCGGGGAGCTGTTTTTT.

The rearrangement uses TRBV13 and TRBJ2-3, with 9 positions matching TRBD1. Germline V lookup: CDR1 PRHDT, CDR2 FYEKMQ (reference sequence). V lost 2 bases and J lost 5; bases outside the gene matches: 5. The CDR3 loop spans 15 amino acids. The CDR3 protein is CASSLLGQGEDTQYF. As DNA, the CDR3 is TGTGCCAGCAGCTTACTGGGACAGGGAGAAGATACGCAGTATTTT.